This TCR beta chain originates from a study of shared clonotypes between healthy human individuals. The germline V and J ends were trimmed by 2 bases and 5 bases, with 15 bases remaining between them. CDR1 and CDR2 (germline): SGHTA, FQGNSA. The CDR3 runs 15 residues. Data came from immunoSEQ multiplex PCR; TCRdb stores just in-frame clones and leaves some out. In the table there are around 2.3 million clones, approximately 96% of which are singletons. The receptor comes from a man between 18 and 35 years old in good health. V is TRBV7-2 and J is TRBJ2-5; D is perhaps TRBD1 (5 bases). Sequencing input: naive CD4+ T cells sorted from blood. Subset here: CD45RA+ positively selected. The chain's CDR3 is CASSLQGRHVETQYF. CDR3 bases: TGTGCCAGCAGCTTACAGGGTCGGCACGTTGAGACCCAGTACTTC.